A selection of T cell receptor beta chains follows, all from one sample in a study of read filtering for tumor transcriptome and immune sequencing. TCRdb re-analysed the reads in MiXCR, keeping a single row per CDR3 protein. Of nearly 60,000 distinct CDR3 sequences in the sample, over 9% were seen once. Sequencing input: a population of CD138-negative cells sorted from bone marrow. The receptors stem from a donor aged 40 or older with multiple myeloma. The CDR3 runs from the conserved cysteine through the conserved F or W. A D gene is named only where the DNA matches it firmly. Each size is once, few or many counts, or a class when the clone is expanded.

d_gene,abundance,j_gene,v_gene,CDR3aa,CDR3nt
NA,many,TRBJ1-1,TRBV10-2,CASSAGLNTEAFF,TGCGCCAGCAGTGCGGGGTTGAACACTGAAGCTTTCTTT
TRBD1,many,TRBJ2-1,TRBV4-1,CASSQADRANEQFF,TGCGCCAGCAGCCAAGCAGACAGGGCCAATGAGCAGTTCTTC
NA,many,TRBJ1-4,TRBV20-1,CSASETPTTNEKLFF,TGCAGTGCTAGTGAGACACCCACAACTAATGAAAAACTGTTTTTT
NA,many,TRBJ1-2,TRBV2,CASSGAERDGYTF,TGTGCCAGCAGCGGAGCGGAAAGGGATGGCTACACCTTC
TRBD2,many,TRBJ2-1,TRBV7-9,CASSRHGGADEQFF,TGTGCCAGCAGCCGACACGGGGGGGCAGATGAGCAGTTCTTC
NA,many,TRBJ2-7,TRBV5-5,CASSDGRPYEQYF,TGTGCCAGCAGCGATGGTCGGCCCTACGAGCAGTACTTC
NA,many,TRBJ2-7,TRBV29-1,CSALTLSGLDEQYF,TGCAGCGCCCTAACCTTATCGGGTCTGGACGAGCAGTACTTC
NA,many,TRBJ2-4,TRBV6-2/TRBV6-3,CASMYGKTDKNIQYF,TGTGCCAGCATGTATGGAAAAACAGACAAAAACATTCAGTACTTC
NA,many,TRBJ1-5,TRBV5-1,CASSLEGRGNQPQHF,TGCGCCAGCAGCTTGGAAGGCCGAGGCAATCAGCCCCAGCATTTT
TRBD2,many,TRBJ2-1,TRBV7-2,CASSPTSGAPYNEQFF,TGTGCCAGCAGCCCGACCAGCGGGGCCCCTTACAATGAGCAGTTCTTC
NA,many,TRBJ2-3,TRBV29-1,CSVSIGGQGTDTQYF,TGCAGCGTCTCAATTGGCGGTCAGGGGACAGATACGCAGTATTTT
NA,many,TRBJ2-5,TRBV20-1,CSAQRRGVNQETQYF,TGCAGTGCCCAACGGAGAGGGGTAAACCAAGAGACCCAGTACTTC
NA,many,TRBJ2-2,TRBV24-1,CATSDSARPGRITGELFF,TGTGCCACCAGTGATTCGGCTCGGCCGGGGAGGATCACCGGGGAGCTGTTTTTT